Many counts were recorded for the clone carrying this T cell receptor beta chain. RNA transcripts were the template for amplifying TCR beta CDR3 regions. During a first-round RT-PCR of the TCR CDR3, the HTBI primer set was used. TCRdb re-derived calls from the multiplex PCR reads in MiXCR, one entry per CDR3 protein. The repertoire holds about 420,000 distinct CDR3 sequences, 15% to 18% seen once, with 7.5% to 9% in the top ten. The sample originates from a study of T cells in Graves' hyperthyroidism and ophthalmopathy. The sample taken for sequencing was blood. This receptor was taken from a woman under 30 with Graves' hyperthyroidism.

The CDR3 DNA reads TGTGCCAGCAGTTACACAACAGGGCCAGTTTGGGGCTACACCTTC. It translates to CASSYTTGPVWGYTF. This chain uses TRBV6-5 with TRBJ1-2, with D possibly matching TRBD1 (6 bases). Trimming cost V 2 bases and J 8 bases, with 18 bases left between them. The CDR3 loop spans 15 amino acids. Germline V gene sequence: CDR1 MNHEY, CDR2 SVGAGI.